One sample yielded the 25 T cell receptor beta chains listed below, sequenced in a study of beta chain features in type 1 diabetes. Expressed TCRB transcripts were sequenced after all isolated RNA was converted to cDNA. The assay was immunoSEQ multiplex PCR, and TCRdb's table has in-frame clones only and misses some. The sample lists about 620,000 clones, around a sixth occurring once. Material: naive CD4+ T cells from blood. Receptors were obtained from a man between 18 and 35 years old in good health.

This clone was seen repeatedly, ten times or more. The CDR3 loop is CASSVDVSYNEQFF. In DNA, the CDR3 is TGTGCCAGCAGCGTGGATGTCTCCTACAATGAGCAGTTCTTC. This sequence joins TRBV27 and TRBJ2-1; no firm D call. There are 14 residues in the CDR3. Trimming took 6 bases from V and 0 from J, leaving 9 bases between them. CDR1 is MNHEY, CDR2 SMNVEV, per germline (reference sequence).

This chain connects TRBV15 to TRBJ1-5; D is uncertain. This CDR3 is built from 15 residues. CDR1 is LNHNV, CDR2 YYDKDF, per germline (reference sequence). V lost 0 bases and J lost 4, with 10 bases in between. The CDR3 DNA sequence: TGTGCCACCAGCAGAGACCAGGTTTTGAATCAGCCCCAGCATTTT. Its protein product is CATSRDQVLNQPQHF.

A few counts support this clone. The CDR3 spells CASSLYREHSYEQYF. The CDR3 DNA reads as TGTGCCAGCAGCTTATATCGGGAGCACTCCTACGAGCAGTACTTC. The chain links TRBV7-9 to TRBJ2-7; a possible D gene is TRBD2 (6 bases). Trimming left V 2 bases short and J 0 bases short, with 11 bases between. The CDR3 is made up of 15 amino acids. The germline V gene has CDR1 SEHNR and CDR2 FQNEAQ (reference sequence). Complete variable domain (other parts from reference TRBV7-9 and TRBJ2-7): DTGVSQNPRHKITKRGQNVTFRCDPISEHNRLYWYRQTLGQGPEFLTYFQNEAQLEKSRLLSDRFSAERPKGSFSTLEIQRTEQGDSAMYLCASSLYREHSYEQYFGPGTRLTVT.

The V call is TRBV9, the J call TRBJ2-7, with D perhaps matching TRBD1 (5 bases). CDR3 length: 14 amino acids. V gave up 3 bases and J gave up 5 bases, with 15 bases separating them. Germline CDR1 is SGDLS and CDR2 is YYNGEE. CDR3 DNA: TGTGCCAGCAGCGCTCGACAACAGGCTAACGAGCAGTACTTC. This codes for CASSARQQANEQYF.

This clone was found a few times. V gene TRBV28 combines with J gene TRBJ2-5; D is unresolved. V lost 5 bases, J lost 4 bases, and 5 bases lay in between. CDR3 length: 11 residues. Germline V gene lookup returns CDR1 MDHEN and CDR2 SYDVKM. The DNA of the CDR3 is TGTGCCAGCAGTCCACTAGAGACCCAGTACTTC. It codes for CASSPLETQYF.

This clone occurred a few times. The J gene is TRBJ2-5, the V gene TRBV27; D is perhaps TRBD1 (5 bases). The CDR3 runs 10 residues. Germline V lookup: CDR1 MNHEY, CDR2 SMNVEV (reference sequence). Trimming cost V 5 bases and J 7 bases, with 5 bases left between them. The CDR3 DNA sequence: TGTGCCAGCAGTCAGGGGACCCAGTACTTC. Protein: CASSQGTQYF.

This clone was found a few times. V is TRBV18 and J is TRBJ1-4; possibly TRBD1 for D (6 bases). Germline assignment: CDR1 KGHSH and CDR2 LQKENI. Trimming shortened V by 6 bases and J by 4 bases, and 15 bases separated the two germline ends. This CDR3 is 15 amino acids long. The CDR3 here is CASSPSRGSNEKLFF. The CDR3, as DNA: TGTGCCAGCTCTCCGAGCAGGGGCAGTAATGAAAAACTGTTTTTT.

This clone was seen only a few times. The V call is TRBV27, the J call TRBJ2-5; 7 bases match TRBD2. Losses at the gene ends were 5 bases for V and 5 bases for J; bases not matched to a gene: 14. Germline CDR1 MNHEY, CDR2 SMNVEV (reference sequence). The CDR3 length is 16 residues. This chain's CDR3 is CASSAIRAGRGETQYF. As DNA, the CDR3 is TGTGCCAGCAGTGCGATCCGGGCCGGGCGGGGGGAGACCCAGTACTTC.

The rearrangement uses TRBV18 and TRBJ2-1, with 9 bases aligning to TRBD1. Germline V CDR1 and CDR2: KGHSH, LQKENI. The CDR3 consists of 15 residues. After removal of 5 bases from V and 3 bases from J, the junction contained 5 bases not matched to a gene. CDR3 in DNA: TGTGCCAGCTCAGGGGGACAGGGTGACTACAATGAGCAGTTCTTC. This codes for CASSGGQGDYNEQFF.

There are a few counts of this clone. The chain is built from TRBV7-2 and TRBJ2-3, with D tentatively TRBD2 (5 bases). The CDR3 covers 16 residues. Trimming took 2 bases from V and 5 from J, leaving 17 bases between them. CDR1 is SGHTA, CDR2 FQGNSA, per germline. The CDR3 spells CASSLRGSRPRDTQYF. CDR3 in DNA: TGTGCCAGCAGCTTAAGAGGGAGCCGCCCGCGAGATACGCAGTATTTT.

The rearrangement links TRBV7-9 to TRBJ2-7; 7 bases line up with TRBD1. Germline assignment: CDR1 SEHNR and CDR2 FQNEAQ (reference sequence). V trimming: 4 bases; J trimming: 1 base; junction bases outside the gene matches: 7. The length of the CDR3 is 15 residues. CDR3 nucleotides: TGTGCCAGCAGCTCACGTAGACAGGGATCCTACGAGCAGTACTTC. Residues: CASSSRRQGSYEQYF.

With respect to this clone: This sample includes further DNA sequences coding for the same CDR3. Here the CDR3 DNA reads TGTGCCAGTAGTATGGGCTTATCTTATGGCTACACCTTC. Protein: CASSMGLSYGYTF. The chain recombines TRBV19 with TRBJ1-2; D is unresolved. V lost 3 bases and J lost 5, with 10 bases in between. This CDR3 is 13 amino acids long. The germline V gene has CDR1 LNHDA and CDR2 SQIVND (reference sequence).

The chain couples TRBV7-2 to TRBJ2-6; D call uncertain. V lost 5 bases, J lost 2 bases, and 10 bases lay in between. This CDR3 contains 15 residues. CDR1 is SGHTA, CDR2 FQGNSA, per germline. The CDR3 DNA sequence: TGTGCCAGCAGCAAACACCGCGCTGGGGCCAACGTCCTGACTTTC. Protein sequence: CASSKHRAGANVLTF. The full variable domain, rest sourced from reference TRBV7-2 and TRBJ2-6, is GAGVSQSPSNKVTEKGKDVELRCDPISGHTALYWYRQSLGQGLEFLIYFQGNSAPDKSGLPSDRFSAERTGGSVSTLTIQRTQQEDSAVYLCASSKHRAGANVLTFGAGSRLTVL.

This clone was detected a few times. The chain is built from TRBV28 and TRBJ2-7, with 8 bases lining up with TRBD1. This CDR3 is built from 15 residues. The germline V gene has CDR1 MDHEN and CDR2 SYDVKM. The junction had 5 bases not matched to a gene; V was cut back by 2 bases and J by 2 bases. CDR3 nucleotides: TGTGCCAGCAGTTTACCTCAGGGGGCCCCCTACGAGCAGTACTTC. This translates into CASSLPQGAPYEQYF.

This clone showed up just a few times. This chain links TRBV6-5 with TRBJ1-4; weak D call: TRBD1 (5 bases). Germline V gene lookup returns CDR1 MNHEY and CDR2 SVGAGI. This CDR3 has 14 amino acids. The V end lost 5 bases, the J end lost 4 bases, and 11 bases lay between the germline ends. DNA for the CDR3: TGTGCCAGCAGTCGGCCGGGACTTAATGAAAAACTGTTTTTT. The encoded protein is CASSRPGLNEKLFF.

The gene calls are TRBV28 and TRBJ2-5, with 10 positions matching TRBD1. Unmatched junction bases numbered 10, after V lost 4 bases and J lost 5 bases. From germline, CDR1 is MDHEN and CDR2 SYDVKM. The CDR3 is 16 amino acids. The CDR3 coding sequence is TGTGCCAGCAGTTCGGCGGGACAGGGGAGGCACGAGACCCAGTACTTC. It specifies CASSSAGQGRHETQYF.

In this sample, this clone turned up a few times. This chain's CDR3 is CAIRDRFYEQYF. CDR3 coding DNA: TGTGCCATCAGGGACAGGTTCTACGAGCAGTACTTC. The rearrangement joins TRBV10-3 to TRBJ2-7; the match to TRBD1 covers 7 bases. J was trimmed by 3 bases and V by 6 bases; bases with no gene match: 2. This CDR3 is built from 12 residues. CDR1 is ENHRY, CDR2 SYGVKD, per germline.

This clone was detected only a few times. This rearrangement joins TRBV12-5 to TRBJ2-1; a weak D match, TRBD2 (6 bases). Germline assignment: CDR1 LGHNT and CDR2 FRNRAP. This CDR3 spans 16 amino acids. With 0 bases removed from V and 3 bases from J, the gap between germline ends came to 12 bases. As DNA, the CDR3 is TGTGCTAGTGGTTTGGTACTTGGGGACTTCTACAATGAGCAGTTCTTC. Translation gives CASGLVLGDFYNEQFF.

The chain uses TRBV7-9 and TRBJ1-5, with D hard to call. CDR1 SEHNR and CDR2 FQNEAQ come from the germline V gene (reference sequence). There are 12 residues in the CDR3. Trimming removed 0 bases at V and 7 bases at J, with 4 bases between. The CDR3 sequence: CASSLARQPQHF. CDR3 in DNA: TGTGCCAGCAGCTTAGCGCGGCAGCCCCAGCATTTT.

The chain couples TRBV20-1 to TRBJ1-5; D remains unclear. V lost 7 bases to trimming and J lost 5 bases, with 9 bases between them. Germline V lookup: CDR1 DFQATT, CDR2 SNEGSKA (reference sequence). The length of the CDR3 is 11 residues. CDR3 in amino acids: CSGSKDQPQHF. CDR3 sequence (DNA): TGCAGTGGTTCGAAGGATCAGCCCCAGCATTTT.

This clone was found once. The J gene is TRBJ2-2, the V gene TRBV4-1; TRBD1 agrees at 9 bases. Losses at the gene ends were 6 bases for V and 4 bases for J; bases not matched to a gene: 3. CDR1 and CDR2 (germline): MGHRA, YSYEKL. The CDR3 has 14 residues. As DNA, the CDR3 is TGCGCCAGCAGGGACAGGGGTCTCACCGGGGAGCTGTTTTTT. Translated, it gives CASRDRGLTGELFF.

V is TRBV4-2 and J is TRBJ1-4; the match to TRBD1 covers 8 bases. CDR3 length: 17 residues. Germline trimming cut 1 base from V and 0 bases from J; bases unmatched to any gene: 4. Per germline, CDR1 LGHNA and CDR2 YNFKEQ. This chain's CDR3 is CASSQGDRTATNEKLFF. DNA of the CDR3: TGTGCCAGCAGCCAAGGGGACAGGACTGCAACTAATGAAAAACTGTTTTTT.

The rearrangement joins TRBV4-1 to TRBJ2-3; 8 bases map to TRBD1. Germline trimming cut 6 bases from V and 1 base from J; bases unmatched to any gene: 9. Germline loops: CDR1 MGHRA, CDR2 YSYEKL. This CDR3 has 16 residues. The CDR3, as DNA: TGCGCCAGCAGACCCTTCCCGGGACAGGGCACAGATACGCAGTATTTT. Encoded protein: CASRPFPGQGTDTQYF.

The chain is built from TRBV7-2 and TRBJ1-4, with a weak D call TRBD1 (6 bases). The length of the CDR3 is 15 residues. CDR1 and CDR2 (germline): SGHTA, FQGNSA. V shed 1 base and J shed 10 bases, with 16 bases lying between them. This CDR3 is CASSLGQGLEGKLFF. Written as DNA, the CDR3 is TGTGCCAGCAGCTTAGGTCAGGGGCTTGAGGGAAAACTGTTTTTT.

This clone was detected only a few times. The chain carries TRBV7-3 and TRBJ2-3; perhaps TRBD2 as D (6 bases). The CDR3 consists of 16 residues. Trimming stripped 1 base from V and 3 bases from J, with 14 bases between. Germline V gives CDR1 SGHTA, CDR2 FQGTGA. The CDR3 sequence is CASSLNLGGGTDTQYF. As DNA, the CDR3 is TGTGCCAGCAGCTTAAATCTCGGCGGAGGGACAGATACGCAGTATTTT.